These 16 T cell receptor beta chains came from one sample sequenced in a study of blood T cell repertoires in COVID-19. TCRdb's table, derived via immunoSEQ multiplex PCR, lists solely in-frame clones and lacks some. The table records some 400,000 clones, 81% of them present only once. The sample comprised peripheral blood. These receptors all stem from a human donor with acute or convalescent COVID-19. The donor label of this sample is uncertain.

V and J are TRBV7-2 and TRBJ1-1; 9 positions match TRBD1. J gave up 7 bases and V 2 bases, and 11 bases lay outside the gene matches. Germline lookup yields CDR1 SGHTA and CDR2 FQGNSA. This CDR3 spans 16 amino acids. The CDR3 region has the DNA TGTGCCAGCAGCTTAACGGGACAGGGATCGGGGAGTGAAGCTTTCTTT. Amino acids: CASSLTGQGSGSEAFF.

The chain joins TRBV29-1 to TRBJ1-1; no reliable D call. The germline gives CDR1 SQVTM, CDR2 ANQGSEA. The CDR3 length is 13 residues. The V end lost 1 base, the J end lost 0 bases, and 6 bases lay between the germline ends. CDR3: CSVEGQMNTEAFF. The CDR3 DNA reads TGCAGCGTTGAAGGGCAGATGAACACTGAAGCTTTCTTT.

The genes are TRBV2 and TRBJ1-2, with a possible D match to TRBD1 (5 bases). The CDR3 contains 12 residues. Germline V gene data show CDR1 as SNHLY and CDR2 as FYNNEI. V dropped 7 bases and J dropped 7 bases, with 13 bases sitting between them. The CDR3 sequence: CASTGRARGYTF. In nucleotides, the CDR3 is TGTGCCAGCACCGGCAGGGCTCGTGGCTACACCTTC.

The chain employs TRBV5-1 and TRBJ2-7, with 8 bases that match TRBD1. This CDR3 region has 16 residues. Germline V gene sequence: CDR1 SGHRS, CDR2 YFSETQ. V lost 1 base to trimming and J lost 1 base; unmatched junction nucleotides: 7. CDR3 protein: CASSLIGQGPSYEQYF. The CDR3 bases are TGCGCCAGCAGCTTGATCGGACAGGGCCCTTCCTACGAGCAGTACTTC.

The V gene is TRBV6-5, the J gene TRBJ2-5; 7 bases are shared with TRBD2. Germline V gives CDR1 MNHEY, CDR2 SVGAGI. The V gene end was trimmed by 6 bases and the J gene end by 3 bases; junction bases not matched to a gene: 4. The CDR3 is 13 residues long. CDR3 sequence: CASRLGLKETQYF. CDR3 DNA sequence: TGTGCCAGCAGACTGGGACTAAAAGAGACCCAGTACTTC.

The rearrangement links TRBV30 to TRBJ1-5; D perhaps matches TRBD1 (6 bases). Trimming removed 2 bases from V and 5 bases from J, with 10 bases in between. CDR1 is GTSNPN and CDR2 is SVGIG in the germline V gene (reference sequence). This CDR3 is built from 13 residues. For the CDR3, the DNA is TGTGCCTGGAGTCTACAGGGATATCAGCCCCAGCATTTT. This codes for CAWSLQGYQPQHF.

This clone was detected a few times. The sample holds other DNA sequences that translate to the same CDR3. The chain uses TRBV6-5 and TRBJ1-5; TRBD1 is a possible D gene (5 bases). V was shortened by 2 bases and J by 4 bases, with 6 bases between the two germline ends. Germline V gene sequence: CDR1 MNHEY, CDR2 SVGAGI. This CDR3 spans 13 amino acids. The CDR3 spells CASSYRGNQPQHF. CDR3 in DNA: TGTGCCAGCAGTTACAGGGGTAATCAGCCCCAGCATTTT.

A word on this clone: It may be a read error: a sequence one base away is much more abundant. This sequence joins TRBV3-1 (or the pseudogene TRBV3-2) and TRBJ1-1; TRBD1 matches 7 bases. The germline gives CDR1 LGHDT, CDR2 YNNKEL (reference sequence). The CDR3 runs to 13 residues. Trimming cost V 4 bases and J 1 base; bases outside gene matches: 0. The CDR3 sequence: CASSRQGNTEAFF. The CDR3 DNA is TGTGCCAGCAGCCGACAGGGGAACACTGAAGCTTTCTTT.

This chain uses TRBV11-2 with TRBJ1-2, with 7 bases fitting TRBD1. CDR1 is SGHAT, CDR2 FQNNGV, per germline. J was trimmed by 4 bases and V by 6 bases; bases with no gene match: 11. This CDR3 has 15 residues. The DNA of the CDR3 is TGTGCCAGCAGTTTTAGTACAGGGGCGGGCTATGGCTACACCTTC. It codes for CASSFSTGAGYGYTF.

The chain couples TRBV7-9 to TRBJ1-4, with D unclear. Germline V lookup: CDR1 SEHNR, CDR2 FQNEAQ (reference sequence). V lost 3 bases and J 0 bases, leaving 14 bases between the germline ends. The CDR3 sequence is 17 residues long. CDR3 nucleotide sequence: TGTGCCAGCAGCTTCTATGGGAGGACGGCAACTAATGAAAAACTGTTTTTT. The encoded protein is CASSFYGRTATNEKLFF.

This clone has a single count. This rearrangement joins TRBV3-1 (or the pseudogene TRBV3-2) to TRBJ2-1; TRBD2 aligns across 8 bases. The CDR3 has 12 residues. After removal of 1 base from V and 10 bases from J, the junction contained 0 bases not matched to a gene. Germline CDR1 and CDR2: LGHDT and YNNKEL (reference sequence). CDR3 protein: CASSQVAGEQFF. CDR3 in DNA: TGTGCCAGCAGCCAAGTAGCGGGGGAGCAGTTCTTC.

CDR3 DNA sequence: TGTGCCAGCAGCTTTATCAGCGGACAGCAGTACTTC. Residues: CASSFISGQQYF. The V and J genes are TRBV7-2 and TRBJ2-7, with D perhaps TRBD2 (5 bases). CDR1 and CDR2 from the germline V gene are SGHTA and FQGNSA. With 3 bases removed from V and 8 bases from J, the gap between germline ends came to 11 bases. The CDR3 length is 12 residues.

The chain has TRBV5-1 and TRBJ2-5, with 10 bases that match TRBD2. CDR1 is SGHRS, CDR2 YFSETQ, per germline. The CDR3 covers 16 residues. V was clipped by 0 bases and J by 2 bases; unmatched bases: 4. CDR3 in DNA: TGCGCCAGCAGCTTGGGGGCTAGCGGGGGACAAGAGACCCAGTACTTC. Its protein product is CASSLGASGGQETQYF.

The V call is TRBV7-9, the J call TRBJ2-2; D gene uncertain. Germline V gives CDR1 SEHNR, CDR2 FQNEAQ (reference sequence). V gave up 3 bases and J gave up 1 base, with 9 bases separating them. The CDR3 contains 15 residues. This CDR3 reads CASSLERLNTGELFF. The CDR3, as DNA: TGTGCCAGCAGCTTGGAACGACTGAACACCGGGGAGCTGTTTTTT.

This clone was detected only once. This sample includes further DNA sequences coding for the same CDR3. V and J are TRBV2 and TRBJ2-1; a possible D gene is TRBD1 (5 bases). The V end lost 4 bases, the J end lost 7 bases, and 11 bases lay between the germline ends. The CDR3 has 13 residues. CDR1 is SNHLY and CDR2 is FYNNEI in the germline V gene. This CDR3 reads CASSVTRVNEQFF. The CDR3 DNA sequence: TGTGCCAGCAGTGTAACCAGGGTAAATGAGCAGTTCTTC.

This chain uses TRBV14 with TRBJ1-2; D is possibly TRBD1 (6 bases). CDR3 length equals 15 residues. V was pared by 3 bases and J by 4 bases, with 15 bases between. Germline V gene lookup returns CDR1 SGHDN and CDR2 FVKESK. As DNA, the CDR3 is TGTGCCAGCAGCCAGCAAGCAGGGGCTCCCTATGGCTACACCTTC. As protein: CASSQQAGAPYGYTF.